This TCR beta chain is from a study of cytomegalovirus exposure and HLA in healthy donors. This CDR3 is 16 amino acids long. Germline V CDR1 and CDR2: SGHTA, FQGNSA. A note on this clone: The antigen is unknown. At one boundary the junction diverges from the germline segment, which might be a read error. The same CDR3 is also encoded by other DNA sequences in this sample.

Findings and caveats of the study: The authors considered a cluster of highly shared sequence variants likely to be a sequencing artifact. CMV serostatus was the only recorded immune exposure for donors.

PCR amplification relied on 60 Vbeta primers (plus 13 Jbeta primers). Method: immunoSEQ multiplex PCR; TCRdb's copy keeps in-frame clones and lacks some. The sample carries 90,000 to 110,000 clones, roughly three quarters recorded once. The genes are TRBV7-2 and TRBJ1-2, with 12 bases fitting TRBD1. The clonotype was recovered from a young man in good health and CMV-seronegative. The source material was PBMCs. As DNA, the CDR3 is TGCGCCAGCAGCAGCACCGGGACAGGGGGCGCCTATGGCTACACCTTC. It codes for CASSSTGTGGAYGYTF.